These 19 T cell receptor beta chains were all obtained from the same sample, sequenced in a study of blood T cell repertoires in COVID-19 (dated by TCRdb to about 2020). The method behind the library was the immunoSEQ multiplex PCR assay. TCRdb provides this immuneACCESS table in a form limited to in-frame rearrangements. Some clones are lacking; in checked studies, under half of them reflect an unresolved V gene, and why the rest are absent is not known. In this sample the table shows around 80,000 clones, roughly four fifths of which occur a single time. About 12% of the sample is in the top ten clones. Input material: peripheral blood. These receptors were obtained from a man older than 75 with acute or convalescent COVID-19.

The CDR3 region has the DNA TGTGCCAGCAGCCAAGCAGCGAACACCGGGGAGCTGTTTTTT. Protein product: CASSQAANTGELFF. V is TRBV4-2 and J is TRBJ2-2; D is uncertain. Between the trimmed V and J ends, which lost 1 base and 0 bases, there was a span of 3 bases. CDR1 and CDR2 (germline): LGHNA, YNFKEQ. This CDR3 has 14 residues.

The chain recombines TRBV18 with TRBJ2-3; maybe TRBD2 (5 bases). The CDR3 contains 15 residues. V lost 6 bases to trimming and J lost 2 bases, with 15 bases between them. Per germline, CDR1 KGHSH and CDR2 LQKENI. CDR3 amino acids: CASSPSDGITDTQYF. The DNA of the CDR3 is TGTGCCAGCTCCCCCTCCGACGGGATCACAGATACGCAGTATTTT.

The chain is built from TRBV13 and TRBJ2-7, with 7 bases fitting TRBD2. Germline trimming cut 4 bases from V and 4 bases from J; bases unmatched to any gene: 7. The CDR3 contains 14 residues. The germline CDR1 and CDR2 sequences are PRHDT and FYEKMQ (reference sequence). The CDR3 DNA is TGTGCCAGCAGCTCCCGTTGGGAGGGATACGAGCAGTACTTC. It is translated as CASSSRWEGYEQYF. Supplemented by reference TRBV13 and TRBJ2-7, the full variable domain reads AAGVIQSPRHLIKEKRETATLKCYPIPRHDTVYWYQQGPGQDPQFLISFYEKMQSDKGSIPDRFSAQQFSDYHSELNMSSLELGDSALYFCASSSRWEGYEQYFGPGTRLTVT.

The rearrangement uses TRBV4-1 and TRBJ1-2; D call uncertain. Deletions cut 1 base from V and 3 bases from J, with 12 bases between. The CDR3 length is 15 residues. Germline CDR1 is MGHRA and CDR2 is YSYEKL. The CDR3 DNA reads as TGCGCCAGCAGCCAAGTTGCCGGTTTTGACTATGGCTACACCTTC. Protein: CASSQVAGFDYGYTF.

This chain joins TRBV5-6 and TRBJ1-5; 9 positions match TRBD1. The ends lost 2 bases at V and 5 bases at J; junction bases unmatched: 2. The CDR3 runs 14 residues. The germline V gene has CDR1 SGHDT and CDR2 YYEEEE. CDR3 bases: TGTGCCAGCAGCTTCCGGGACAGGGATCAGCCCCAGCATTTT. It yields the protein CASSFRDRDQPQHF.

This chain connects TRBV5-1 to TRBJ1-1; D gene uncertain. The CDR3 totals 14 residues. V was trimmed by 2 bases and J by 3 bases, leaving 11 bases between them. Germline loops: CDR1 SGHRS, CDR2 YFSETQ. In DNA, the CDR3 is TGCGCCAGCAGCTTTCGTACCCCGGACACTGAAGCTTTCTTT. Translating gives CASSFRTPDTEAFF.

This chain uses TRBV2 with TRBJ2-3; TRBD1 might be the D (6 bases). The germline V and J ends were trimmed by 5 bases and 6 bases, with 15 bases remaining between them. This CDR3 region has 14 residues. Looked up from germline, CDR1 is SNHLY and CDR2 is FYNNEI. The CDR3 sequence is CASSLGARADTQYF. Here the CDR3 DNA reads TGTGCCAGCAGTTTGGGGGCCCGCGCCGATACGCAGTATTTT.

In DNA, the CDR3 is TGTGCCAGCAGCTTAGAACGTTGGCAGAACACTGAAGCTTTCTTT. Its protein is CASSLERWQNTEAFF. The V call is TRBV7-9, the J call TRBJ1-1, with D hard to call. In germline, CDR1 is SEHNR, CDR2 FQNEAQ (reference sequence). The CDR3 spans 15 residues. V was shortened by 1 base and J by 1 base, with 10 bases between the two germline ends. The whole variable domain, remainder taken from reference TRBV7-9 and TRBJ1-1, is DTGVSQNPRHKITKRGQNVTFRCDPISEHNRLYWYRQTLGQGPEFLTYFQNEAQLEKSRLLSDRFSAERPKGSFSTLEIQRTEQGDSAMYLCASSLERWQNTEAFFGQGTRLTVV.

This rearrangement joins TRBV5-8 to TRBJ1-4; 7 nucleotides match TRBD1. The germline gives CDR1 SGHTS, CDR2 YDEGEE. V was pared by 1 base and J by 6 bases, with 6 bases of the junction left unmatched. CDR3 length: 15 residues. CDR3 region: CASSLSQGEYEKLFF. In nucleotides, the CDR3 is TGTGCCAGCAGCTTGTCGCAGGGGGAATATGAAAAACTGTTTTTT.

The V gene is TRBV5-8, the J gene TRBJ1-1; perhaps TRBD1 as D (5 bases). V lost 4 bases and J lost 3, with 10 bases in between. The V gene's germline CDR1 is SGHTS and CDR2 YDEGEE. The CDR3 is made up of 13 amino acids. The CDR3 DNA reads TGTGCCAGCAGCGGGTCAGGGCACACTGAAGCTTTCTTT. This encodes CASSGSGHTEAFF.

A single count supports this clone. This chain connects TRBV30 to TRBJ1-5; 9 bases match TRBD1. Germline V gives CDR1 GTSNPN, CDR2 SVGIG (reference sequence). The CDR3 is 16 residues long. V lost 0 bases to trimming and J lost 7 bases; unmatched junction nucleotides: 10. The CDR3 sequence is CAWSVQGADTGQPQHF. CDR3 DNA sequence: TGTGCCTGGAGTGTACAGGGGGCCGATACAGGGCAGCCCCAGCATTTT.

The gene calls are TRBV5-6 and TRBJ1-2, with D possibly matching TRBD1 (5 bases). Germline CDR1 reads SGHDT; CDR2 reads YYEEEE. Deletions cut 6 bases from V and 7 bases from J, with 16 bases between. This CDR3 contains 13 residues. The CDR3 loop reads CASIQGPAGGYTF. CDR3 in DNA: TGTGCCAGCATCCAGGGCCCCGCCGGTGGCTACACCTTC. The full variable domain, with the rest looked up from reference TRBV5-6 and TRBJ1-2, is DAGVTQSPTHLIKTRGQQVTLRCSPKSGHDTVSWYQQALGQGPQFIFQYYEEEERQRGNFPDRFSGHQFPNYSSELNVNALLLGDSALYLCASIQGPAGGYTFGSGTRLTVV.

DNA of the CDR3: TGTGCCAGTAGTACCCGGGGGGGGAATGAGCAGTTCTTC. It is translated as CASSTRGGNEQFF. The rearrangement uses TRBV19 and TRBJ2-1; 8 nucleotides line up with TRBD2. There are 13 residues in the CDR3. The junction had 3 bases not matched to a gene; V was cut back by 4 bases and J by 7 bases. Germline CDR1 is LNHDA and CDR2 is SQIVND (reference sequence).

The chain carries TRBV18 and TRBJ1-2, with 7 bases aligning to TRBD1. The CDR3 covers 15 residues. CDR1 KGHSH and CDR2 LQKENI come from the germline V gene. V was pared by 3 bases and J by 8 bases, with 12 bases of the junction left unmatched. The CDR3, as DNA: TGTGCCAGCTCACCGGGTTCCAGACAGGGCTCCGGCTACACCTTC. It encodes CASSPGSRQGSGYTF.

This sequence joins TRBV2 and TRBJ2-3; TRBD1 matches at 8 bases. After removal of 6 bases from V and 7 bases from J, the junction contained 12 bases not matched to a gene. From germline, CDR1 is SNHLY and CDR2 FYNNEI. This CDR3 is 15 amino acids long. CDR3 nucleotide sequence: TGTGCCAGCAGACGCTCCGGGACAGGAGGCAATACGCAGTATTTT. Translation: CASRRSGTGGNTQYF.

The chain's CDR3 is CASSVGGGRAQETQYF. CDR3 in DNA: TGTGCCAGCAGCGTAGGAGGGGGTAGGGCCCAAGAGACCCAGTACTTC. The chain combines TRBV9 with TRBJ2-5; weak D call: TRBD1 (6 bases). Per germline, CDR1 SGDLS and CDR2 YYNGEE. The CDR3 consists of 16 residues. Trimming took off 0 bases at V and 1 base at J, with 13 bases between the two ends.

The V gene is TRBV6-5, the J gene TRBJ1-1; D unclear. The V end lost 8 bases, the J end lost 6 bases, and 13 bases lay between the germline ends. CDR1 is MNHEY and CDR2 is SVGAGI in the germline V gene. The CDR3 totals 12 residues. In nucleotides, the CDR3 is TGTGCCAGCGCCGGAGGACCTCCTGAAGCTTTCTTT. Encoded protein: CASAGGPPEAFF.

This clone was seen once. The V and J genes are TRBV6-5 and TRBJ1-2; a weak D match, TRBD1 (5 bases). V dropped 4 bases and J dropped 0 bases, with 9 bases sitting between them. Germline values: CDR1 MNHEY, CDR2 SVGAGI. This CDR3 contains 14 residues. The CDR3 loop reads CASSLRQTNYGYTF. The DNA for the CDR3 is TGTGCCAGCAGTTTACGACAGACTAACTATGGCTACACCTTC.

The chain joins TRBV2 to TRBJ2-7; D uncertain. V was shortened by 4 bases and J by 2 bases, with 12 bases between the two germline ends. CDR1 is SNHLY and CDR2 is FYNNEI in the germline V gene. CDR3 length equals 14 residues. CDR3 amino acids: CASSVGISTYEQYF. CDR3 bases: TGTGCCAGCAGTGTTGGTATAAGCACCTACGAGCAGTACTTC. The whole variable domain, remainder taken from reference TRBV2 and TRBJ2-7, is EPEVTQTPSHQVTQMGQEVILRCVPISNHLYFYWYRQILGQKVEFLVSFYNNEISEKSEIFDDQFSVERPDGSNFTLKIRSTKLEDSAMYFCASSVGISTYEQYFGPGTRLTVT.